The T cell receptor (beta chain) under discussion was sequenced for a study of cytomegalovirus exposure and HLA in healthy donors. The CDR3 contains 15 residues. Study results and limitations: Despite most TCR sequences being rare, some public TCRs occurred in many donors. The study labeled 150 or so TCR beta chains cytomegalovirus-associated. Most of the CMV-associated TCR beta chains (in a later analysis) appeared to be HLA-restricted.

Of note for this clone: Its antigen remains unidentified.

PCR was performed using 60 Vbeta and 13 Jbeta primers. Sequenced by immunoSEQ multiplex PCR; TCRdb stores in-frame clones only, minus some. The top ten hold around 1.2% of the sample, which has approximately 100,000 clones, approximately 80% seen once. The receptor's source is a woman younger than 35 in good health and CMV-seronegative. Sample: PBMCs. The V call is TRBV21-1, the J call TRBJ2-1; TRBD2 is the table's D call, not checked against the DNA. TRBV21-1 is a recognized pseudogene. CDR3 bases: TGTGCCAGCAGCAACGGACTAGCGGGAGACAATGAGCAGTTCTTC. This encodes CASSNGLAGDNEQFF.